The 27 T cell receptor beta chains reported below all come from one sample, sequenced in a study of blood T cell repertoires in COVID-19. The assay was immunoSEQ multiplex PCR, and TCRdb's table has in-frame clones only and misses some. This sample has 200,000 to 250,000 clones; about 87% occur once, and the top ten carry around 1.6%. Material: peripheral blood. These receptors originate from a man aged 65 to 85 with acute or convalescent COVID-19.

The chain couples TRBV7-9 to TRBJ2-2; D might be TRBD1 (6 bases). This CDR3 region has 16 residues. Per the germline V gene, CDR1 is SEHNR and CDR2 is FQNEAQ (reference sequence). V lost 0 bases, J lost 3 bases, and 11 bases lay in between. Here the CDR3 DNA reads TGTGCCAGCAGCTTAGCGTCGGCAGGGGACACCGGGGAGCTGTTTTTT. The encoded protein is CASSLASAGDTGELFF.

In this sample, this clone turned up once. The CDR3 sequence: CASSLSGQPQHF. For the CDR3, the DNA is TGTGCCAGCAGCTTGTCGGGTCAGCCCCAGCATTTT. This rearrangement joins TRBV5-4 to TRBJ1-5; D is unresolved. V was pared by 1 base and J by 6 bases, with 5 bases between. Germline V CDR1 and CDR2: SGHNT, YYREEE (reference sequence). CDR3 length equals 12 residues. Variable domain in full (rest from reference TRBV5-4 and TRBJ1-5): ETGVTQSPTHLIKTRGQQVTLRCSSQSGHNTVSWYQQALGQGPQFIFQYYREEENGRGNFPPRFSGLQFPNYSSELNVNALELDDSALYLCASSLSGQPQHFGDGTRLSIL.

This clone showed up just once. The rearrangement joins TRBV27 to TRBJ2-7; 8 nucleotides align to TRBD2. There are 17 residues in the CDR3. Per the germline V gene, CDR1 is MNHEY and CDR2 is SMNVEV (reference sequence). Trimming removed 0 bases from V and 4 bases from J; junction bases left unmatched: 11. CDR3 region: CASSLSPGSGRFYEQYF. The CDR3 DNA is TGTGCCAGCAGTTTATCGCCCGGGAGCGGGAGATTTTACGAGCAGTACTTC.

This rearrangement joins TRBV19 to TRBJ2-7, with 9 bases matching TRBD1. CDR3 length equals 15 residues. The V gene end was trimmed by 5 bases and the J gene end by 6 bases; junction bases not matched to a gene: 11. CDR1 is LNHDA and CDR2 is SQIVND in the germline V gene (reference sequence). The CDR3 loop reads CASSPGTGFRGEQYF. The CDR3 nucleotides are TGTGCCAGTAGTCCCGGGACAGGGTTTAGGGGCGAGCAGTACTTC.

J is TRBJ1-4 and V is TRBV28; D is perhaps TRBD1 (6 bases). Germline assignment: CDR1 MDHEN and CDR2 SYDVKM. Trimming took off 5 bases at V and 6 bases at J, with 22 bases between the two ends. The CDR3 is made up of 17 amino acids. This CDR3 is CASSHRGGQGRDEKLFF. DNA of the CDR3: TGTGCCAGCAGTCACCGGGGGGGTCAGGGGAGGGATGAAAAACTGTTTTTT.

The chain links TRBV29-1 to TRBJ1-1; maybe TRBD1 (6 bases). The germline V gene has CDR1 SQVTM and CDR2 ANQGSEA. The ends were cut back, 7 bases at V and 7 bases at J, with 10 bases in the middle. The length of the CDR3 is 10 residues. This CDR3 reads CSASTGEAFF. CDR3 nucleotides: TGCAGCGCCTCGACAGGTGAAGCTTTCTTT. Full variable domain (remainder filled in from reference TRBV29-1 and TRBJ1-1): SAVISQKPSRDICQRGTSLTIQCQVDSQVTMMFWYRQQPGQSLTLIATANQGSEATYESGFVIDKFPISRPNLTFSTLTVSNMSPEDSSIYLCSASTGEAFFGQGTRLTVV.

The chain joins TRBV3-1 (or the pseudogene TRBV3-2) to TRBJ1-5; D is uncertain. Per the germline V gene, CDR1 is LGHDT and CDR2 is YNNKEL (reference sequence). The CDR3 consists of 16 residues. Trimming stripped 1 base from V and 0 bases from J, with 10 bases between. Here the CDR3 DNA reads TGTGCCAGCAGCCAAGGGGCGACGAGTAGCAATCAGCCCCAGCATTTT. Protein product: CASSQGATSSNQPQHF.

This sequence joins TRBV6-4 and TRBJ1-2, with D possibly TRBD1 on 5 matching bases. V lost 4 bases and J 0 bases, leaving 18 bases between the germline ends. CDR1 is MRHNA and CDR2 is SNTAGT in the germline V gene. CDR3 length equals 17 residues. The DNA for the CDR3 is TGTGCCAGCAGTGGGGGGGAGGGTCGTCGAACTAACTATGGCTACACCTTC. Residues: CASSGGEGRRTNYGYTF.

The chain links TRBV28 to TRBJ1-3, with D unresolved. The germline V gene has CDR1 MDHEN and CDR2 SYDVKM. CDR3 length: 13 residues. V was clipped by 5 bases and J by 3 bases, with 8 bases between them. The CDR3 coding sequence is TGTGCCAGCAGTCCCCCCGGTGGAAACACCATATATTTT. This codes for CASSPPGGNTIYF. The full variable domain, in which reference TRBV28 and TRBJ1-3 provide the parts outside the CDR3, is DVKVTQSSRYLVKRTGEKVFLECVQDMDHENMFWYRQDPGLGLRLIYFSYDVKMKEKGDIPEGYSVSREKKERFSLILESASTNQTSMYLCASSPPGGNTIYFGEGSWLTVV.

The V call is TRBV6-6, the J call TRBJ2-7, with D maybe TRBD2 (5 bases). CDR1 and CDR2 from the germline V gene are MNHNY and SVGAGI (reference sequence). This CDR3 comprises 12 residues. Trimming cost V 6 bases and J 4 bases, with 10 bases left between them. The CDR3 region has the DNA TGTGCCAGCAGCACGAGCGGTTACGAGCAGTACTTC. It codes for CASSTSGYEQYF.

The chain combines TRBV7-9 with TRBJ1-2; 8 nucleotides align to TRBD1. CDR1 is SEHNR, CDR2 FQNEAQ, per germline (reference sequence). The ends lost 1 base at V and 7 bases at J; junction bases unmatched: 5. The CDR3 totals 14 residues. The DNA for the CDR3 is TGTGCCAGCAGCTTAGACAGGGGGGACGGTGGCTACACCTTC. It yields the protein CASSLDRGDGGYTF.

This clone has a handful of counts. The chain combines TRBV7-2 with TRBJ1-5, with D uncertain. This CDR3 is built from 15 residues. V was clipped by 1 base and J by 6 bases, with 13 bases between them. Germline V gives CDR1 SGHTA, CDR2 FQGNSA. CDR3 DNA sequence: TGTGCCAGCAGCTTAGGTCCCTTAGTCGGTCAGCCCCAGCATTTT. Translated: CASSLGPLVGQPQHF. Full variable domain (missing parts from reference TRBV7-2 and TRBJ1-5): GAGVSQSPSNKVTEKGKDVELRCDPISGHTALYWYRQSLGQGLEFLIYFQGNSAPDKSGLPSDRFSAERTGGSVSTLTIQRTQQEDSAVYLCASSLGPLVGQPQHFGDGTRLSIL.

As DNA, the CDR3 is TGTGCCAGCTCACCACGGGACAGGTTAATGAACACTGAAGCTTTCTTT. As protein: CASSPRDRLMNTEAFF. This rearrangement joins TRBV18 to TRBJ1-1, with 8 bases aligning to TRBD1. This CDR3 comprises 16 residues. V lost 1 base, J lost 0 bases, and 4 bases stayed unmatched. Germline V CDR1 and CDR2: KGHSH, LQKENI.

This chain connects TRBV20-1 to TRBJ1-5, with a possible D match to TRBD1 (6 bases). The CDR3 sequence is 15 residues long. Trimming pared 3 bases from V and 5 bases from J, leaving 17 bases between. The germline CDR1 and CDR2 sequences are DFQATT and SNEGSKA (reference sequence). This CDR3 reads CSASAGTNGHQPQHF. The CDR3 nucleotides are TGCAGTGCTAGTGCGGGGACAAACGGCCATCAGCCCCAGCATTTT.

A few counts support this clone. This chain joins TRBV9 and TRBJ2-7, with 7 bases aligning to TRBD1. Germline V gives CDR1 SGDLS, CDR2 YYNGEE. Trimming cost V 3 bases and J 3 bases; bases outside gene matches: 6. This CDR3 contains 14 residues. The CDR3 bases are TGTGCCAGCAGCGCGGGACAGTGGAACTACGAGCAGTACTTC. It codes for CASSAGQWNYEQYF.

The chain employs TRBV27 and TRBJ2-3; 9 nucleotides align to TRBD1. V was clipped by 5 bases and J by 4 bases; unmatched bases: 13. CDR1 and CDR2 from the germline V gene are MNHEY and SMNVEV (reference sequence). CDR3 length: 17 residues. In nucleotides, the CDR3 is TGTGCCAGCAGTCCCCTCAGGACAGGGGATAAGGCAGATACGCAGTATTTT. This sequence encodes CASSPLRTGDKADTQYF.

The gene calls are TRBV7-2 and TRBJ2-7; D might be TRBD1 (6 bases). Trimming removed 5 bases at V and 4 bases at J, with 27 bases between. This CDR3 region has 18 residues. The germline gives CDR1 SGHTA, CDR2 FQGNSA. CDR3 sequence: CASSPPSQLGRGKYEQYF. CDR3 coding DNA: TGTGCCAGCAGCCCCCCATCACAACTGGGTAGGGGGAAATACGAGCAGTACTTC.

The chain is built from TRBV11-2 and TRBJ2-1; D perhaps matches TRBD2 (5 bases). From germline, CDR1 is SGHAT and CDR2 FQNNGV. The CDR3 runs 15 residues. Trimming shortened V by 3 bases and J by 0 bases, and 9 bases separated the two germline ends. CDR3 amino acids: CASSFSGSSYNEQFF. The CDR3 region has the DNA TGTGCCAGCAGCTTTAGTGGGAGCTCCTACAATGAGCAGTTCTTC.

The CDR3 coding sequence is TGTGCCAGCAGCCAAATCCTACAGGGGGCCGGGCAGCCCCAGCATTTT. This codes for CASSQILQGAGQPQHF. The chain joins TRBV4-2 to TRBJ1-5, with 9 bases matching TRBD1. Germline assignment: CDR1 LGHNA and CDR2 YNFKEQ. With 2 bases clipped from V and 7 bases from J, the junction kept 9 bases outside the gene matches. The CDR3 runs to 16 residues.

J is TRBJ1-1 and V is TRBV9; 7 bases line up with TRBD1. The CDR3 loop spans 15 amino acids. V lost 2 bases to trimming and J lost 4 bases; unmatched junction nucleotides: 8. Germline V lookup: CDR1 SGDLS, CDR2 YYNGEE. The CDR3 coding sequence is TGTGCCAGCAGCGTTACAGGGGACCCGATCACTGAAGCTTTCTTT. It specifies CASSVTGDPITEAFF.

This chain joins TRBV5-1 and TRBJ2-5; no clear D. CDR1 is SGHRS and CDR2 is YFSETQ in the germline V gene. The CDR3 is 12 residues long. V dropped 3 bases and J dropped 2 bases, with 5 bases sitting between them. This CDR3 is CASSSHQETQYF. CDR3 nucleotide sequence: TGCGCCAGCAGCTCCCATCAAGAGACCCAGTACTTC.

This rearrangement joins TRBV12-2 to TRBJ2-4; the table's D call TRBD2 went unverified against the DNA. TRBV12-2 counts as a pseudogene. The CDR3 runs to 21 residues. The chain's CDR3 is CASRLDVGSSGSFITKNIQYF. The CDR3 DNA is TGTGCAAGTCGCTTAGACGTAGGGTCTAGCGGGAGTTTCATAACCAAAAACATTCAGTACTTC.

The chain recombines TRBV19 with TRBJ2-4; perhaps TRBD2 as D (5 bases). CDR1 and CDR2 (germline): LNHDA, SQIVND (reference sequence). This CDR3 is built from 16 residues. V was trimmed by 4 bases and J by 0 bases, leaving 13 bases between them. CDR3 nucleotide sequence: TGTGCCAGTAGTAATCTAGCAGCGCTAGCCAAAAACATTCAGTACTTC. It yields the protein CASSNLAALAKNIQYF. Using reference TRBV19 and TRBJ2-4 for the parts outside the CDR3, the full variable domain is DGGITQSPKYLFRKEGQNVTLSCEQNLNHDAMYWYRQDPGQGLRLIYYSQIVNDFQKGDIAEGYSVSREKKESFPLTVTSAQKNPTAFYLCASSNLAALAKNIQYFGAGTRLSVL.

The rearrangement uses TRBV20-1 and TRBJ2-7; D unresolved. V was pared by 3 bases and J by 3 bases, with 12 bases between. Germline loops: CDR1 DFQATT, CDR2 SNEGSKA (reference sequence). The CDR3 sequence is 13 residues long. CDR3 nucleotides: TGCAGTGCTAGTGCGACCGGAGACTACGAGCAGTACTTC. It encodes CSASATGDYEQYF.

This sequence joins TRBV19 and TRBJ2-1; 10 nucleotides match TRBD1. The V and J ends lost 6 bases and 6 bases, in that order; junction bases with no gene match: 5. Germline V gene sequence: CDR1 LNHDA, CDR2 SQIVND (reference sequence). CDR3 length: 14 residues. The CDR3 sequence: CASSDRGRVNEQFF. The CDR3, as DNA: TGTGCCAGTAGCGACAGGGGGCGAGTCAATGAGCAGTTCTTC.

V gene TRBV9 combines with J gene TRBJ1-2, with unresolved D. Germline values: CDR1 SGDLS, CDR2 YYNGEE. This CDR3 region has 15 residues. With 0 bases removed from V and 0 bases from J, the gap between germline ends came to 9 bases. CDR3 bases: TGTGCCAGCAGCGTAGTCGCAGAAGCTAACTATGGCTACACCTTC. Residues: CASSVVAEANYGYTF.

CDR3 sequence: CATSDWQGQSQPQHF. The CDR3 coding sequence is TGTGCCACCAGTGATTGGCAGGGTCAGTCCCAGCCCCAGCATTTT. The rearrangement uses TRBV24-1 and TRBJ1-5; maybe TRBD1 (5 bases). Between the trimmed V and J ends, which lost 2 bases and 7 bases, there was a span of 14 bases. The CDR3 runs 15 residues. Germline loops: CDR1 KGHDR, CDR2 SFDVKD.